This T cell receptor (beta chain) was observed in a study of T cells in Graves' hyperthyroidism and ophthalmopathy. As concerns this clonotype: Antigen specificity is unknown.

The germline V gene encodes CDR1 MGHRA and CDR2 YSYEKL. Trimming removed 4 bases from V and 0 bases from J, with 12 bases in between. The CDR3 is made up of 15 amino acids. Each diagnosis drew on symptoms, thyroxine, TRAb, thyroid ultrasound and orbital computed tomography findings. General study findings and limits: Appearing also in blood were most of the thyroid clonotypes expanded above 0.001.

The CDR3 regions of TCR beta were amplified from RNA transcripts. Initially, a first-round RT-PCR of the TCR CDR3 employed the HTBI primer set. TCRdb re-called the multiplex PCR reads through MiXCR, storing one row per CDR3 protein. The sample shows 350,000 or so distinct CDR3 sequences, over 15% of them seen only once. The chain links TRBV4-1 to TRBJ2-5, with D perhaps matching TRBD1 (5 bases). The receptor was isolated from a woman in her forties or fifties with Graves' hyperthyroidism. The sequencing input was blood. In DNA form, the CDR3 reads TGCGCCAGCAGCCTGACGCAGGGCAACCAAGAGACCCAGTACTTC. This encodes CASSLTQGNQETQYF.